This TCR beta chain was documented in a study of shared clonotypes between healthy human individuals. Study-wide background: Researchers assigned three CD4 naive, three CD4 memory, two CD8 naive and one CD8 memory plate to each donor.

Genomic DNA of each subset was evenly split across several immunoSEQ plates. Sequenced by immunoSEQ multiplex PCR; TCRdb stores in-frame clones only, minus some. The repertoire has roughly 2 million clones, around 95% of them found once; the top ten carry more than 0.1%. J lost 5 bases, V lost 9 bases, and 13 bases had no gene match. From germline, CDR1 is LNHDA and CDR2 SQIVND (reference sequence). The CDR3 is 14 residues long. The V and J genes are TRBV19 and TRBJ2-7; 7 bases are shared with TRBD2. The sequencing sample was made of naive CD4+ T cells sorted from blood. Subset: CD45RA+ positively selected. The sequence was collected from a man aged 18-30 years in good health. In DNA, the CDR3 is TGTGCCAGCTCTTCCCTGGGGGGGACCCACGAGCAGTACTTC. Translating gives CASSSLGGTHEQYF. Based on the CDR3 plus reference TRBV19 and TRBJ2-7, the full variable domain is DGGITQSPKYLFRKEGQNVTLSCEQNLNHDAMYWYRQDPGQGLRLIYYSQIVNDFQKGDIAEGYSVSREKKESFPLTVTSAQKNPTAFYLCASSSLGGTHEQYFGPGTRLTVT.